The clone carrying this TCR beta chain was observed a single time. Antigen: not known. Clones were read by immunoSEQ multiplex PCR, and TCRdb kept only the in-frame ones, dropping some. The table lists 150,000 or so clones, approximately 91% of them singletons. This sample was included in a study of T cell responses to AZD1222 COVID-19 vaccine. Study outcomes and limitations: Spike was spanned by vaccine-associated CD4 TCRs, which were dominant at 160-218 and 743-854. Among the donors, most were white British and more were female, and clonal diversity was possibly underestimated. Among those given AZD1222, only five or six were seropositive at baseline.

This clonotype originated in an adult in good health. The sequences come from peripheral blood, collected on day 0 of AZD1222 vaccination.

The CDR3 DNA is TGTGCCTGGAGTACCGGGAGAAACACCATATATTTT. Translated, it gives CAWSTGRNTIYF. The chain joins TRBV30 to TRBJ1-3, with D hard to call. Between the trimmed V and J ends, which lost 2 bases and 5 bases, there was a span of 7 bases. CDR1 is GTSNPN and CDR2 is SVGIG in the germline V gene (reference sequence). This CDR3 spans 12 amino acids.